This T cell receptor (beta chain) was retrieved from a study of T-cell reconstitution after alpha-beta-depleted transplantation in children. The germline V and J ends were trimmed by 5 bases and 5 bases, with 7 bases remaining between them. The germline V gene has CDR1 MNHEY and CDR2 SMNVEV (reference sequence). This CDR3 has 12 amino acids. The TCRbeta library incorporated unique molecular identifiers. TCRdb independently ran MiXCR on the PCR reads; one entry per CDR3 protein. Here the sample spans under 450,000 distinct CDR3 sequences, roughly 14% being singletons. The source of this sequence is a human donor who donated a stem cell graft to a child with Fanconi anemia. Sequenced here: PBMCs, sampled from the stem cell graft. The J gene is TRBJ2-1, the V gene TRBV27; D uncertain. For the CDR3, the DNA is TGTGCCAGCAGTACCGTAGACAATGAGCAGTTCTTC. Translated, it gives CASSTVDNEQFF.